One T cell receptor (beta chain) is described in this entry. CDR1 is LGHNA and CDR2 is YSLEER in the germline V gene. The CDR3 sequence is 17 residues long. V gave up 0 bases and J gave up 0 bases, with 14 bases separating them. The data belong to a study of OX40 agonist ivuxolimab in advanced cancers. At the level of the study: Patients were treated with ivuxolimab, an agonistic anti-OX40 (CD134) antibody.

Repertoires were generated with immunoSEQ multiplex PCR, while TCRdb's copy carries only in-frame clones and drops some. The repertoire consists of fewer than 65,000 clones, with about 94% occurring once and the leading ten covering approximately 18%. The sequence was collected from an adult with an advanced solid tumor such as melanoma, head and neck, liver or kidney cancer. Sequences were derived from CD4+ or CD8+ T cells sorted from blood, sampled in a trial of the OX40 agonist ivuxolimab. The chain recombines TRBV4-3 with TRBJ1-1; no clear D. The CDR3: CASSQDLRVEMNTEAFF. CDR3 nucleotides: TGCGCCAGCAGCCAAGATTTGAGGGTTGAGATGAACACTGAAGCTTTCTTT.